This TCR beta chain stems from a study of blood T cell repertoires in COVID-19. As for the study in general: From the United States, Italy and Spain came samples of acute and convalescent COVID-19.

Original methodology: Estimation of nucleated cell counts relied on the amplification of reference gene primers. The method was immunoSEQ multiplex PCR; TCRdb's version includes in-frame clones alone and lacks a portion of them. Clonal size and the V and J genes are those of that table, whereas D and trimming came from the DNA. The sample contains about 190,000 clones, around 90% of which appear only once. This CDR3 spans 14 amino acids. CDR1 and CDR2 (germline): MGHDK, SYGVNS. V lost 4 bases to trimming and J lost 0 bases, with 8 bases between them. The rearrangement joins TRBV25-1 to TRBJ2-3, with TRBD1 as a possible D gene (5 bases). The receptor's source is a man aged 45-65 years with acute or convalescent COVID-19. Material: peripheral blood. As DNA, the CDR3 is TGTGCCAGCAGTGGGGGCGATAGCACAGATACGCAGTATTTT. It encodes CASSGGDSTDTQYF.